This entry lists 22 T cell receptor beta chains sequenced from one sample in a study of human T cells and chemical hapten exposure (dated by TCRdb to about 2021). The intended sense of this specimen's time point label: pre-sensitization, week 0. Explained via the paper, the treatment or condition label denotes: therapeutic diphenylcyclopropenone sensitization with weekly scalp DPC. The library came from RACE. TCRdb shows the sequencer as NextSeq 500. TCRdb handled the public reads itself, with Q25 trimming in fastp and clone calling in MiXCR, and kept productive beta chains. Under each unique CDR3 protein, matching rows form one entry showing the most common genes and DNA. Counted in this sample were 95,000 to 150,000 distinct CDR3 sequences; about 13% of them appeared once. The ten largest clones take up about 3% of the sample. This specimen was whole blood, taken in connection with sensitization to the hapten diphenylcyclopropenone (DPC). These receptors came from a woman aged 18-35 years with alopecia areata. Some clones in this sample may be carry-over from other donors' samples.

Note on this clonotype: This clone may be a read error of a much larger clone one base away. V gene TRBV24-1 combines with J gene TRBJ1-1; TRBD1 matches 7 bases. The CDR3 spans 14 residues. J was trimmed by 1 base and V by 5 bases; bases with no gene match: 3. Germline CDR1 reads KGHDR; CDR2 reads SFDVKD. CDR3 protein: CATSGAGGNTEAFF. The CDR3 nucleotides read TGTGCCACCAGTGGGGCAGGGGGGAACACTGAAGCTTTCTTT.

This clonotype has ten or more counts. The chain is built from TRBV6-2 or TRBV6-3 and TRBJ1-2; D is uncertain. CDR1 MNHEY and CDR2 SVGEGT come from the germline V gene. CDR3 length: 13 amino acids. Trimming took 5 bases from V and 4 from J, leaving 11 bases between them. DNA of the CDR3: TGTGCCAGCAGTAACCGAGACCCCTATGGCTACACCTTC. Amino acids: CASSNRDPYGYTF.

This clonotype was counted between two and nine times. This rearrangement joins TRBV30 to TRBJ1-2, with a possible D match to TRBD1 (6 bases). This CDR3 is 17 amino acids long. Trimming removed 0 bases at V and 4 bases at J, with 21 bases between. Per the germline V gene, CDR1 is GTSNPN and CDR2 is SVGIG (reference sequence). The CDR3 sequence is CAWSVRGRLTRGYGYTF. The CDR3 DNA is TGTGCCTGGAGTGTACGGGGGCGTCTCACCCGGGGCTATGGCTACACCTTC.

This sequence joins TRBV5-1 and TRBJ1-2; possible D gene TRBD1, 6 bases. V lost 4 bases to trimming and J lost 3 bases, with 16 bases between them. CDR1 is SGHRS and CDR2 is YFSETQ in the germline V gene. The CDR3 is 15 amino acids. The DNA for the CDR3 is TGCGCCAGCAGCCCAAGACAGGCGCCCGACTATGGCTACACCTTC. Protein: CASSPRQAPDYGYTF. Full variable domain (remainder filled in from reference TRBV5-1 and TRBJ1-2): KAGVTQTPRYLIKTRGQQVTLSCSPISGHRSVSWYQQTPGQGLQFLFEYFSETQRNKGNFPGRFSGRQFSNSRSEMNVSTLELGDSALYLCASSPRQAPDYGYTFGSGTRLTVV.

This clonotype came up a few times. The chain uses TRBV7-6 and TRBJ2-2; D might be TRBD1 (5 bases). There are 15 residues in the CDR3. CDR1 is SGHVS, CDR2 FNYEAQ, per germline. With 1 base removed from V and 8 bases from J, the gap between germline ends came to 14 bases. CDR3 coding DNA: TGTGCCAGCAGCTTAGAGGCTAGGGGAAGTGGGGAGCTGTTTTTT. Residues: CASSLEARGSGELFF. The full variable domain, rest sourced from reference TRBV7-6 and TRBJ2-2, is GAGVSQSPRYKVTKRGQDVALRCDPISGHVSLYWYRQALGQGPEFLTYFNYEAQQDKSGLPNDRFSAERPEGSISTLTIQRTEQRDSAMYRCASSLEARGSGELFFGEGSRLTVL.

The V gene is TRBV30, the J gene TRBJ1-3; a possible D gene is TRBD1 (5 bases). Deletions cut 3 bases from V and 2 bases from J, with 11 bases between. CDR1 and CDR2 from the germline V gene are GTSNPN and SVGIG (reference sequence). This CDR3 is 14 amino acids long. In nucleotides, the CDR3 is TGTGCCTGGAGCCCGGGGGGTACTGGAAACACCATATATTTT. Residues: CAWSPGGTGNTIYF.

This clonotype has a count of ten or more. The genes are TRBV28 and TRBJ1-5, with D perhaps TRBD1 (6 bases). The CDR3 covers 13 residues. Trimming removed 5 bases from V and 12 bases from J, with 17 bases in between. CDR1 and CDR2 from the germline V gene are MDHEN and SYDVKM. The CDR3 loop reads CASSREQKGVQHF. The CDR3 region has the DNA TGTGCCAGCAGTCGGGAGCAAAAGGGGGTCCAGCATTTT.

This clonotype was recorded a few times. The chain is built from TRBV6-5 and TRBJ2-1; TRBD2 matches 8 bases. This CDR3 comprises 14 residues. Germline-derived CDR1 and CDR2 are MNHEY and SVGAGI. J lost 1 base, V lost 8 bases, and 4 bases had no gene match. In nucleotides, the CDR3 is TGTGCCAGCCTCCCGGGGGGGTCCTACAATGAGCAGTTCTTC. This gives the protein CASLPGGSYNEQFF.

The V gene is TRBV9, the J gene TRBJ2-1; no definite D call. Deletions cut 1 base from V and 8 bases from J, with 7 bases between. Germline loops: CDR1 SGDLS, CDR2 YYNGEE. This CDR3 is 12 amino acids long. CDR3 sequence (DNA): TGTGCCAGCAGCGTAACCCCGTATGAGCAGTTCTTC. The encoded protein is CASSVTPYEQFF.

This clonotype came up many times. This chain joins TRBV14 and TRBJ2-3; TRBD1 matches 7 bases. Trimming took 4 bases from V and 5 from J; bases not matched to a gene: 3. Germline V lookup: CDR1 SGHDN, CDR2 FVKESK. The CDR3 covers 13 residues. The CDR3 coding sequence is TGTGCCAGCAGCCGACAGGGAGAAGATACGCAGTATTTT. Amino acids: CASSRQGEDTQYF.

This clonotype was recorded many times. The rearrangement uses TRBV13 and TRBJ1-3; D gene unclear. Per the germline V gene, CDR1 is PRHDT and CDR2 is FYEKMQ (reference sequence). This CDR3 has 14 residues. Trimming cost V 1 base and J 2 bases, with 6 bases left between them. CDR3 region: CASSLVRAGNTIYF. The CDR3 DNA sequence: TGTGCCAGCAGCTTAGTTCGGGCTGGAAACACCATATATTTT.

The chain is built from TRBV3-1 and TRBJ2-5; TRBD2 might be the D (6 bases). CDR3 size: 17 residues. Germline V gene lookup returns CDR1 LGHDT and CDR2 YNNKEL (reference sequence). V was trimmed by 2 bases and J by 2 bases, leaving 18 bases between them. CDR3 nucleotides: TGTGCCAGCAGCCAACCCGCTGTGGGAGGAAGGCAAGAGACCCAGTACTTC. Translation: CASSQPAVGGRQETQYF.

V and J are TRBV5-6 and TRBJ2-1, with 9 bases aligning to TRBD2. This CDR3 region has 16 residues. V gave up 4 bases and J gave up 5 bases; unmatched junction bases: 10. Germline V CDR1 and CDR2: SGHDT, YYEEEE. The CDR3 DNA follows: TGTGCCAGCAGCCTAATAAGCGGGGGGTTTAACAATGAGCAGTTCTTC. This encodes CASSLISGGFNNEQFF.

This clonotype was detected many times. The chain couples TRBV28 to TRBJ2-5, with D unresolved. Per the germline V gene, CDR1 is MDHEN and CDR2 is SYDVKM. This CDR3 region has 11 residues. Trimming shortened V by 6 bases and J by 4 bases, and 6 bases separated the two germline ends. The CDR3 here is CASSLRETQYF. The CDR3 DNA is TGTGCCAGCAGCTTACGAGAGACCCAGTACTTC.

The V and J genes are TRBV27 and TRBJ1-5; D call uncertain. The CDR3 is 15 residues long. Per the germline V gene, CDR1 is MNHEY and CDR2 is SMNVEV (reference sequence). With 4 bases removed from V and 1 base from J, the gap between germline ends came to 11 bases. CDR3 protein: CASSSDWASNQPQHF. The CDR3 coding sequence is TGTGCCAGCAGTTCAGACTGGGCGAGCAATCAGCCCCAGCATTTT.

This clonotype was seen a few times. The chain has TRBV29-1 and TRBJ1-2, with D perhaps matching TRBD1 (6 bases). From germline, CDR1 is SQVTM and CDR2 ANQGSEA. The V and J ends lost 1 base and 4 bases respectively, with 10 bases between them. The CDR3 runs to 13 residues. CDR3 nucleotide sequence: TGCAGCGTTGAAGGGGGGCGGATCTATGGCTACACCTTC. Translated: CSVEGGRIYGYTF. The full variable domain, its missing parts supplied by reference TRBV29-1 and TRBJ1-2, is SAVISQKPSRDICQRGTSLTIQCQVDSQVTMMFWYRQQPGQSLTLIATANQGSEATYESGFVIDKFPISRPNLTFSTLTVSNMSPEDSSIYLCSVEGGRIYGYTFGSGTRLTVV.

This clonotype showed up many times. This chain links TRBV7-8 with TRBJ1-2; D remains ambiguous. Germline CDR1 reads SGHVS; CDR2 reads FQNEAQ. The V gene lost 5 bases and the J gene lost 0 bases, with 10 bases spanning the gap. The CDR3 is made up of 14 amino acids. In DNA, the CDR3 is TGTGCCAGCAGCACCGACACTGCTAACTATGGCTACACCTTC. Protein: CASSTDTANYGYTF.

The CDR3: CASSYTTGGNQPQHF. CDR3 coding DNA: TGTGCCAGCAGTTACACAACAGGGGGAAACCAGCCCCAGCATTTT. V usage is TRBV6-6 and J usage is TRBJ1-5, with 8 bases identical to TRBD1. Germline CDR1 is MNHNY and CDR2 is SVGAGI (reference sequence). V trimming: 2 bases; J trimming: 7 bases; junction bases outside the gene matches: 7. This CDR3 comprises 15 residues.

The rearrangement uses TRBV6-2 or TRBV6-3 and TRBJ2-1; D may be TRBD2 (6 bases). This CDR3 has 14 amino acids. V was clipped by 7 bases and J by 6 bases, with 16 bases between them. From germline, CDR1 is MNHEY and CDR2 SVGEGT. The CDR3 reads CASIRGGDPNEQFF. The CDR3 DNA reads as TGTGCCAGCATCCGGGGCGGGGACCCCAATGAGCAGTTCTTC.

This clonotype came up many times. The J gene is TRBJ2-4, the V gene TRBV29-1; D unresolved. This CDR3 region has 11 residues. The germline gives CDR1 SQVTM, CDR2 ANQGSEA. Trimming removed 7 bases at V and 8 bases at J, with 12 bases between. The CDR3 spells CSAAPQDIQYF. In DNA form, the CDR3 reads TGCAGCGCCGCCCCCCAGGACATTCAGTACTTC.

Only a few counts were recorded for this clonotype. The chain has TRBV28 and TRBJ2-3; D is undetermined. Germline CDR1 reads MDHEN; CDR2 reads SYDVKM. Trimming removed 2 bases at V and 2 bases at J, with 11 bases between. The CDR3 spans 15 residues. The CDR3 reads CASSLGSSDTDTQYF. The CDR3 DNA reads TGTGCCAGCAGTTTAGGTAGCAGCGACACAGATACGCAGTATTTT.

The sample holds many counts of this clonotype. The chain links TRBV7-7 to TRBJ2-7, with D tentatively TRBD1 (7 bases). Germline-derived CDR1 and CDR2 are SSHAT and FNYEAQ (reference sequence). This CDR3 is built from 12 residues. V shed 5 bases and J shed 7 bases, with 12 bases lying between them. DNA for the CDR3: TGTGCCAGCAGCCGACAGGGAGGTGAGCAGTACTTC. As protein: CASSRQGGEQYF.